Following are 30 T cell receptor beta chains from one sample sequenced in a study of shared clonotypes between healthy human individuals. The table came from immunoSEQ multiplex PCR; TCRdb's copy has only in-frame clones and leaves some out. The repertoire holds about half a million clones, with around 77% as singletons. The sample comprised PBMCs. These receptors were obtained from a woman aged 40 to 50 in good health. Some clones in this sample may be carry-over from other donors' samples.

The chain employs TRBV7-9 and TRBJ1-1; D is uncertain. V lost 8 bases and J lost 1, with 17 bases in between. Germline V lookup: CDR1 SEHNR, CDR2 FQNEAQ (reference sequence). This CDR3 has 15 residues. The chain's CDR3 is CASSDLRVGNTEAFF. In DNA, the CDR3 is TGTGCCAGCTCTGACCTTCGGGTAGGGAACACTGAAGCTTTCTTT.

CDR3 region: CASRKLQEQETQYF. CDR3 coding DNA: TGCGCCAGCAGGAAATTACAGGAGCAAGAGACCCAGTACTTC. This chain links TRBV5-1 with TRBJ2-5; weak D call: TRBD1 (5 bases). The CDR3 is 14 amino acids. Trimming stripped 5 bases from V and 2 bases from J, with 13 bases between. Germline V gene sequence: CDR1 SGHRS, CDR2 YFSETQ.

The V gene is TRBV7-8, the J gene TRBJ2-3; D call uncertain. Trimming left V 5 bases short and J 8 bases short, with 11 bases between. This CDR3 contains 12 residues. The germline CDR1 and CDR2 sequences are SGHVS and FQNEAQ. The CDR3 reads CASSPRGLTQYF. The CDR3 region has the DNA TGTGCCAGCAGCCCTCGAGGTCTTACGCAGTATTTT. The variable domain in full, completed from reference TRBV7-8 and TRBJ2-3, reads GAGVSQSPRYKVAKRGQDVALRCDPISGHVSLFWYQQALGQGPEFLTYFQNEAQLDKSGLPSDRFFAERPEGSVSTLKIQRTQQEDSAVYLCASSPRGLTQYFGPGTRLTVL.

The genes are TRBV6-6 and TRBJ2-1; D is possibly TRBD1 or TRBD2 (6 bases each). CDR1 and CDR2 from the germline V gene are MNHNY and SVGAGI (reference sequence). This CDR3 comprises 14 residues. Deletions cut 0 bases from V and 7 bases from J, with 10 bases between. CDR3 sequence (DNA): TGTGCCAGCAGTTACTCGAGGGGGGAGAATGAGCAGTTCTTC. Translation: CASSYSRGENEQFF.

This clone was observed once. V usage is TRBV6-5 and J usage is TRBJ1-2, with D perhaps TRBD1 (6 bases). From germline, CDR1 is MNHEY and CDR2 SVGAGI. This CDR3 has 13 amino acids. The V and J ends lost 6 bases and 6 bases respectively, with 14 bases between them. CDR3: CASRPGTWDGYTF. DNA of the CDR3: TGTGCCAGCAGGCCCGGGACATGGGATGGCTACACCTTC.

This rearrangement joins TRBV14 to TRBJ2-1, with TRBD1 matching over 7 bases. The CDR3 consists of 14 residues. The J segment lost 8 bases and the V segment lost 4 bases, leaving 8 bases of the junction unmatched. Germline V gene sequence: CDR1 SGHDN, CDR2 FVKESK. CDR3 sequence reads: CASSPPGTAHEQFF. The CDR3 bases are TGTGCCAGCAGCCCACCCGGGACAGCCCATGAGCAGTTCTTC.

On this clone: Only one base separates this from a far larger clonotype, so it likely reflects a read error. V is TRBV28 and J is TRBJ2-5; 8 nucleotides agree with TRBD1. CDR1 MDHEN and CDR2 SYDVKM come from the germline V gene. The CDR3 extends over 17 amino acids. The DNA for the CDR3 is TGTGCCAGCACCCCTGGACAGGGTCGGCCCTTGAGTGAGACCCAGCACTTC. It yields the protein CASTPGQGRPLSETQHF.

The chain links TRBV11-2 to TRBJ2-7; D gene unclear. The CDR3 runs to 13 residues. The V end lost 3 bases, the J end lost 3 bases, and 9 bases lay between the germline ends. Germline V gene lookup returns CDR1 SGHAT and CDR2 FQNNGV. The CDR3 DNA reads TGTGCCAGCAGCTTCGAGGAGTTCTACGAGCAGTACTTC. Translating gives CASSFEEFYEQYF.

The rearrangement uses TRBV19 and TRBJ1-5; no definite D call. V gave up 8 bases and J gave up 7 bases, with 12 bases separating them. The CDR3 is made up of 12 amino acids. Germline V gives CDR1 LNHDA, CDR2 SQIVND (reference sequence). The CDR3 sequence is CASGLHGQPQHF. In DNA, the CDR3 is TGTGCCAGTGGCCTGCACGGGCAGCCCCAGCATTTT.

This chain's CDR3 is CASSLDNVMSYNEQFF. The CDR3, as DNA: TGTGCCAGCAGCTTAGATAACGTTATGTCCTACAATGAGCAGTTCTTC. The V call is TRBV11-1, the J call TRBJ2-1; D is undetermined. The V end was cut by 1 base, the J end by 1 base, with 11 bases between. The CDR3 has 16 amino acids. Germline lookup yields CDR1 SGHAT and CDR2 FQDESV (reference sequence).

J is TRBJ2-7 and V is TRBV7-6, with 9 positions matching TRBD1. The CDR3 sequence is 15 residues long. The V gene end was trimmed by 3 bases and the J gene end by 2 bases; junction bases not matched to a gene: 5. Germline CDR1 is SGHVS and CDR2 is FNYEAQ. CDR3 sequence: CASSLLGQGPYEQYF. The CDR3, as DNA: TGTGCCAGCAGCTTGCTCGGACAGGGGCCCTACGAGCAGTACTTC. Filled out from reference TRBV7-6 and TRBJ2-7, the complete variable domain reads GAGVSQSPRYKVTKRGQDVALRCDPISGHVSLYWYRQALGQGPEFLTYFNYEAQQDKSGLPNDRFSAERPEGSISTLTIQRTEQRDSAMYRCASSLLGQGPYEQYFGPGTRLTVT.

The chain is built from TRBV5-4 and TRBJ2-7, with TRBD2 identical over 10 bases. The CDR3 length is 17 residues. The germline V gene has CDR1 SGHNT and CDR2 YYREEE (reference sequence). J lost 0 bases, V lost 4 bases, and 10 bases had no gene match. The CDR3 bases are TGTGCCAGCAGCCGGGCCCTTAGCGGGAGGAGCTCCTACGAGCAGTACTTC. Translated: CASSRALSGRSSYEQYF.

V gene TRBV11-2 combines with J gene TRBJ2-5; 9 nucleotides line up with TRBD2. The V and J ends lost 3 bases and 4 bases, in that order; junction bases with no gene match: 9. Germline V gene lookup returns CDR1 SGHAT and CDR2 FQNNGV. CDR3 length: 16 amino acids. The CDR3 region has the DNA TGTGCCAGCAGCTTCCGTCCGGGACTAGCTGGAGAGACCCAGTACTTC. It translates to CASSFRPGLAGETQYF.

V and J are TRBV7-9 and TRBJ1-1; no reliable D call. Trimming took off 1 base at V and 5 bases at J, with 8 bases between the two ends. Germline V gives CDR1 SEHNR, CDR2 FQNEAQ (reference sequence). The CDR3 length is 13 residues. CDR3 nucleotide sequence: TGTGCCAGCAGCTTAGGTTCCGGGACTGAAGCTTTCTTT. It encodes CASSLGSGTEAFF.

The chain employs TRBV7-8 and TRBJ2-7; 7 bases fit TRBD2. CDR1 is SGHVS and CDR2 is FQNEAQ in the germline V gene. The CDR3 spans 15 residues. After removal of 1 base from V and 3 bases from J, the junction contained 6 bases not matched to a gene. CDR3: CASSLGRGVVYEQYF. In DNA form, the CDR3 reads TGTGCCAGCAGCTTAGGTCGGGGGGTCGTCTACGAGCAGTACTTC.

This chain connects TRBV30 to TRBJ1-2, with a tentative D call TRBD1 (5 bases). V shed 2 bases and J shed 1 base, with 17 bases lying between them. Looked up from germline, CDR1 is GTSNPN and CDR2 is SVGIG (reference sequence). CDR3 size: 16 residues. The CDR3 spells CAWSPTGTGLNYGYTF. The CDR3 region has the DNA TGTGCCTGGAGTCCGACGGGCACAGGACTTAACTATGGCTACACCTTC.

V usage is TRBV18 and J usage is TRBJ2-7; 12 positions agree with TRBD2. V was clipped by 6 bases and J by 6 bases; unmatched bases: 12. Per the germline V gene, CDR1 is KGHSH and CDR2 is LQKENI. The CDR3 consists of 16 residues. The CDR3: CASSPTFLAGGVEQYF. For the CDR3, the DNA is TGTGCCAGCTCCCCGACCTTCCTAGCGGGAGGGGTCGAGCAGTACTTC.

The chain carries TRBV7-2 and TRBJ2-7; TRBD1 aligns across 7 bases. The CDR3 contains 15 residues. The germline gives CDR1 SGHTA, CDR2 FQGNSA. The V gene end was trimmed by 5 bases and the J gene end by 0 bases; junction bases not matched to a gene: 7. The CDR3 coding sequence is TGTGCCAGCAGCCGGGACAGAATTAGCTCCTACGAGCAGTACTTC. Its translation: CASSRDRISSYEQYF.

This clone was picked up one time. The chain uses TRBV28 and TRBJ1-5, with 7 bases matching TRBD1. Germline assignment: CDR1 MDHEN and CDR2 SYDVKM. V lost 4 bases and J lost 5; bases outside the gene matches: 11. The CDR3 is 16 amino acids. The CDR3 nucleotides read TGTGCCAGCAGTTGGTTCAGGGGGAAAACGGATCAGCCCCAGCATTTT. This translates into CASSWFRGKTDQPQHF.

The chain carries TRBV10-3 and TRBJ1-5; a weak D match, TRBD1 (6 bases). The germline gives CDR1 ENHRY, CDR2 SYGVKD. The CDR3 has 14 amino acids. With 5 bases removed from V and 4 bases from J, the gap between germline ends came to 12 bases. The CDR3 sequence is CAISKEDRNQPQHF. The CDR3 DNA is TGTGCCATCAGTAAAGAAGACAGGAATCAGCCCCAGCATTTT.

As DNA, the CDR3 is TGTGCCAGCAGCACAACCGGGACCCACTGGGAGCAGTTCTTC. This sequence encodes CASSTTGTHWEQFF. This chain connects TRBV7-3 to TRBJ2-1; the D gene could be TRBD1 or TRBD2 (5 bases each). Germline CDR1 and CDR2: SGHTA and FQGTGA. The CDR3 length is 14 residues. V was shortened by 5 bases and J by 10 bases, with 18 bases between the two germline ends. Combining the CDR3 with reference TRBV7-3 and TRBJ2-1 gives the whole variable domain GAGVSQTPSNKVTEKGKYVELRCDPISGHTALYWYRQSLGQGPEFLIYFQGTGAADDSGLPNDRFFAVRPEGSVSTLKIQRTERGDSAVYLCASSTTGTHWEQFFGPGTRLTVL.

Only one count was recorded for this clone. The sample holds other DNA sequences that translate to the same CDR3. The chain employs TRBV19 and TRBJ2-2; D remains ambiguous. Germline V gene data show CDR1 as LNHDA and CDR2 as SQIVND (reference sequence). Trimming removed 6 bases at V and 8 bases at J, with 10 bases between. The CDR3 extends over 12 amino acids. CDR3 residues: CASSPPAGELFF. DNA of the CDR3: TGTGCCAGTAGCCCCCCAGCGGGGGAGCTGTTTTTT.

This chain links TRBV5-6 with TRBJ2-2, with D perhaps matching TRBD2 (6 bases). Germline V gene data show CDR1 as SGHDT and CDR2 as YYEEEE. V was clipped by 5 bases and J by 5 bases, with 10 bases between them. The length of the CDR3 is 13 residues. CDR3 bases: TGTGCCAGCAGTATGGGGAGGACCGGGGAGCTGTTTTTT. Protein: CASSMGRTGELFF.

J is TRBJ1-2 and V is TRBV9; D not resolved. The CDR3 covers 15 residues. The germline gives CDR1 SGDLS, CDR2 YYNGEE. V was cut by 0 bases and J by 7 bases, with 16 bases left in between. CDR3 protein: CASSVEPTRLGGYTF. CDR3 nucleotide sequence: TGTGCCAGCAGCGTAGAGCCTACACGTCTCGGTGGCTACACCTTC.

The V and J genes are TRBV28 and TRBJ1-2; 10 bases align to TRBD1. Trimming at V came to 6 bases and at J to 7 bases, leaving 14 bases not matched to a gene. CDR3 length equals 16 residues. CDR1 and CDR2 (germline): MDHEN, SYDVKM. For the CDR3, the DNA is TGTGCCAGCAGCCCATTGGGCCAGACAGGGGGCCGTGGCTACACCTTC. Translated, it gives CASSPLGQTGGRGYTF.

The chain is built from TRBV9 and TRBJ2-2; TRBD1 matches at 10 bases. Germline-derived CDR1 and CDR2 are SGDLS and YYNGEE. The trim removed 9 bases at V and 0 bases at J, leaving 8 bases unmatched. This CDR3 contains 16 residues. The CDR3 nucleotides read TGTGCCACCACACCTGGGACAGGGGCGAACACCGGGGAGCTGTTTTTT. Residues: CATTPGTGANTGELFF.

The table lists this clone with a few counts. The chain is built from TRBV10-3 and TRBJ2-7; TRBD1 aligns across 7 bases. The CDR3 has 12 residues. Germline V gene data show CDR1 as ENHRY and CDR2 as SYGVKD. V lost 2 bases and J lost 5; bases outside the gene matches: 0. This CDR3 reads CAISETGDEQYF. DNA of the CDR3: TGTGCCATCAGTGAGACAGGGGACGAGCAGTACTTC.

This clone was detected a few times. This rearrangement joins TRBV7-2 to TRBJ2-1; tentative D call: TRBD2 (5 bases). CDR3 length: 16 amino acids. Trimming removed 2 bases from V and 4 bases from J, with 15 bases in between. The germline V gene encodes CDR1 SGHTA and CDR2 FQGNSA. The CDR3 spells CASSLRRGGLYNEQFF. The CDR3 DNA follows: TGTGCCAGCAGCTTACGTCGTGGCGGGTTATACAATGAGCAGTTCTTC.

This chain links TRBV9 with TRBJ2-3; no firm D call. Trimming shortened V by 2 bases and J by 0 bases, and 10 bases separated the two germline ends. The CDR3 totals 15 residues. Per the germline V gene, CDR1 is SGDLS and CDR2 is YYNGEE. The CDR3 region has the DNA TGTGCCAGCAGCGTTAAGGCCCGAAGCACAGATACGCAGTATTTT. Translated: CASSVKARSTDTQYF.

The rearrangement uses TRBV5-1 and TRBJ2-1; D is possibly TRBD2 (6 bases). The CDR3 covers 15 residues. Germline assignment: CDR1 SGHRS and CDR2 YFSETQ. Trimming cost V 0 bases and J 4 bases, with 11 bases left between them. The CDR3 DNA reads as TGCGCCAGCAGCTTGGGCCAGCGGGCATACAATGAGCAGTTCTTC. Its translation is CASSLGQRAYNEQFF.